The 14 T cell receptor beta chains below all came from one sample that was sequenced in a study of CD8+ T cells in alopecia areata. Indicated treatment: oral pan-JAK inhibitor, 5-10 mg twice daily. As the sequencing template, cDNA was produced by extracting RNA and reverse transcribing it. The method was immunoSEQ multiplex PCR; TCRdb's version includes in-frame clones alone and lacks a portion of them. The table has 200,000 to 250,000 clones, over 60% seen once. The input for sequencing was CD4+ T cells sorted from blood, taken at week 4, from a patient treated with tofacitinib. Receptors were obtained from a human donor with alopecia areata.

The chain combines TRBV29-1 with TRBJ2-7, with D unclear. Trimming removed 7 bases from V and 2 bases from J, with 15 bases in between. Per germline, CDR1 SQVTM and CDR2 ANQGSEA. This CDR3 has 13 amino acids. CDR3 sequence: CSAKGRLTYEQYF. In DNA form, the CDR3 reads TGCAGCGCCAAAGGGCGGCTCACCTACGAGCAGTACTTC.

This clone was recorded a few times. The chain links TRBV5-1 to TRBJ1-1, with 7 bases matching TRBD1. The germline gives CDR1 SGHRS, CDR2 YFSETQ. The CDR3 runs to 14 residues. V was pared by 4 bases and J by 3 bases, with 6 bases of the junction left unmatched. The DNA for the CDR3 is TGCGCCAGCAGCGTGACAGGGAGAGACACTGAAGCTTTCTTT. Protein product: CASSVTGRDTEAFF.

Only a few counts were recorded for this clone. The chain joins TRBV7-2 to TRBJ1-1; perhaps TRBD1 as D (6 bases). The CDR3 runs 13 residues. V was clipped by 1 base and J by 4 bases, with 7 bases between them. Germline lookup yields CDR1 SGHTA and CDR2 FQGNSA. The CDR3 DNA is TGTGCCAGCAGCTTAGGGACAGCCACTGAAGCTTTCTTT. The encoded protein is CASSLGTATEAFF.

The V gene is TRBV11-2, the J gene TRBJ2-5; D gene unclear. With 6 bases removed from V and 5 bases from J, the gap between germline ends came to 13 bases. The CDR3 covers 13 residues. In germline, CDR1 is SGHAT, CDR2 FQNNGV. In DNA, the CDR3 is TGTGCCAGCAGATTGGGGTTAGGCGAGACCCAGTACTTC. Amino acid sequence: CASRLGLGETQYF.

This clone appeared a few times. J is TRBJ2-3 and V is TRBV30; D gene uncertain. V dropped 2 bases and J dropped 0 bases, with 6 bases sitting between them. The CDR3 totals 13 residues. Germline V gene data show CDR1 as GTSNPN and CDR2 as SVGIG (reference sequence). CDR3 DNA sequence: TGTGCCTGGAGTTACGGAAGCACAGATACGCAGTATTTT. Protein product: CAWSYGSTDTQYF.

The gene calls are TRBV30 and TRBJ2-1; unclear D gene. V shed 3 bases and J shed 4 bases, with 7 bases lying between them. CDR3 length equals 12 residues. Per the germline V gene, CDR1 is GTSNPN and CDR2 is SVGIG (reference sequence). The CDR3 bases are TGTGCCTGGAGCCTGACATACAATGAGCAGTTCTTC. The encoded protein is CAWSLTYNEQFF.

This clone occurred once. The V gene is TRBV5-1, the J gene TRBJ1-2; D call uncertain. Trimming took 5 bases from V and 11 from J, leaving 13 bases between them. There are 11 residues in the CDR3. Germline loops: CDR1 SGHRS, CDR2 YFSETQ. CDR3 sequence reads: CASRERMIYTF. The CDR3 nucleotides read TGCGCCAGCAGGGAAAGGATGATTTACACCTTC.

The V and J genes are TRBV5-6 and TRBJ2-7, with 12 bases lining up with TRBD2. The ends lost 4 bases at V and 7 bases at J; junction bases unmatched: 6. Looked up from germline, CDR1 is SGHDT and CDR2 is YYEEEE. The CDR3 is made up of 14 amino acids. The CDR3 nucleotides are TGTGCCAGCAGCGGACTAGCGGGGCGTCGGGAGCAGTACTTC. Translation gives CASSGLAGRREQYF.

The rearrangement uses TRBV5-5 and TRBJ2-6; TRBD2 is a possible D gene (5 bases). The CDR3 covers 14 residues. V was clipped by 2 bases and J by 3 bases, with 6 bases between them. Germline V gene lookup returns CDR1 SGHKS and CDR2 YYEKEE (reference sequence). CDR3 DNA sequence: TGTGCCAGCAGCTTCACTAGTGGGGCCAACGTCCTGACTTTC. The encoded protein is CASSFTSGANVLTF.

This rearrangement joins TRBV5-1 to TRBJ2-5, with 8 bases lining up with TRBD1. Germline loops: CDR1 SGHRS, CDR2 YFSETQ. J was trimmed by 7 bases and V by 3 bases; bases with no gene match: 8. The CDR3 contains 14 residues. This CDR3 reads CASSSGQGGVTQYF. The CDR3 region has the DNA TGCGCCAGCAGCTCCGGACAGGGCGGAGTGACCCAGTACTTC.

The J gene is TRBJ2-7, the V gene TRBV30; 7 bases align to TRBD1. Germline V CDR1 and CDR2: GTSNPN, SVGIG (reference sequence). Unmatched junction bases numbered 4, after V lost 2 bases and J lost 3 bases. This CDR3 contains 13 residues. CDR3 protein: CAWSRDRLYEQYF. In DNA, the CDR3 is TGTGCCTGGAGTAGGGACAGACTCTACGAGCAGTACTTC.

The V call is TRBV5-1, the J call TRBJ2-2; no clear D. This CDR3 has 12 amino acids. Germline V CDR1 and CDR2: SGHRS, YFSETQ. V lost 2 bases and J lost 6, with 5 bases in between. CDR3 bases: TGCGCCAGCAGCTTAGTCCCCGGGGAGCTGTTTTTT. It is translated as CASSLVPGELFF.

The rearrangement joins TRBV4-1 to TRBJ2-2; no firm D call. Per germline, CDR1 MGHRA and CDR2 YSYEKL. V was cut by 1 base and J by 5 bases, with 14 bases left in between. CDR3 length equals 16 residues. CDR3 region: CASSQAEAFLTGELFF. The CDR3 region has the DNA TGCGCCAGCAGCCAAGCCGAGGCCTTTCTAACCGGGGAGCTGTTTTTT.

This clone was seen only a few times. The V gene is TRBV29-1, the J gene TRBJ2-5; D is unresolved. Looked up from germline, CDR1 is SQVTM and CDR2 is ANQGSEA. V was pared by 3 bases and J by 2 bases, with 7 bases between. This CDR3 comprises 12 residues. The CDR3 nucleotides read TGCAGCGTTGATTGGCCGCAAGAGACCCAGTACTTC. It yields the protein CSVDWPQETQYF.